Listed here are 11 T cell receptor beta chains from one sample, sequenced in a study of identical twins. TCRdb recomputed calls from the 5' RACE reads with MiXCR, one row per CDR3 protein. The sample consists of roughly 290,000 distinct CDR3 sequences, 8% to 9.5% of them appearing once. The same data also contributed to another study, on yellow fever vaccine responses in identical twins.

Sequencing input: CD8+ T cells sorted from blood. The receptors were gathered from a young woman in good health.

J is TRBJ1-1 and V is TRBV7-3; D remains unclear. This CDR3 has 16 amino acids. Trimming took 1 base from V and 5 from J, leaving 17 bases between them. The germline V gene has CDR1 SGHTA and CDR2 FQGTGA. The CDR3 coding sequence is TGTGCCAGCAGCTTAAAAGGTTGGGCAGAAGGGACTGAAGCTTTCTTT. It translates to CASSLKGWAEGTEAFF.

This clonotype has a count of ten or more. The chain recombines TRBV10-3 with TRBJ2-1; weak D call: TRBD2 (6 bases). The CDR3 runs to 11 residues. The V gene's germline CDR1 is ENHRY and CDR2 SYGVKD. V was trimmed by 8 bases and J by 6 bases, leaving 8 bases between them. The DNA for the CDR3 is TGTGCCATCGGGGACTCCAATGAGCAGTTCTTC. Translated: CAIGDSNEQFF.

This chain uses TRBV5-1 with TRBJ2-7, with D perhaps given as TRBD1 or TRBD2 (5 bases each). The CDR3 extends over 16 amino acids. CDR1 and CDR2 from the germline V gene are SGHRS and YFSETQ. V dropped 4 bases and J dropped 3 bases, with 20 bases sitting between them. The CDR3 here is CASSRHEYLGDYEQYF. Here the CDR3 DNA reads TGCGCCAGCAGCCGACACGAGTACTTGGGGGACTACGAGCAGTACTTC.

This clonotype was seen ten or more times. This chain uses TRBV7-9 with TRBJ2-1; 8 bases align to TRBD1. The CDR3 length is 15 residues. Germline loops: CDR1 SEHNR, CDR2 FQNEAQ (reference sequence). J was trimmed by 6 bases and V by 3 bases; bases with no gene match: 7. The CDR3 is CASSFPTGAFNEQFF. CDR3 sequence (DNA): TGTGCCAGCAGCTTTCCGACAGGGGCCTTCAATGAGCAGTTCTTC.

This clonotype showed up just a few times. The rearrangement uses TRBV24-1 and TRBJ2-1, with D unclear. Germline V gene lookup returns CDR1 KGHDR and CDR2 SFDVKD. V was cut by 12 bases and J by 9 bases, with 14 bases left in between. This CDR3 has 11 residues. The CDR3 loop is CAATTSSEQFF. Written as DNA, the CDR3 is TGTGCCGCCACTACGTCTAGTGAGCAGTTCTTC.

At least ten counts were recorded for this clonotype. The V gene is TRBV15, the J gene TRBJ2-3; D possibly corresponds to TRBD2 (7 bases). CDR1 is LNHNV and CDR2 is YYDKDF in the germline V gene (reference sequence). Between the trimmed V and J ends, which lost 0 bases and 1 base, there was a span of 8 bases. This CDR3 has 15 residues. The chain's CDR3 is CATSREGGGTDTQYF. CDR3 bases: TGTGCCACCAGCAGAGAAGGGGGGGGCACAGATACGCAGTATTTT.

This clonotype was picked up a small number of times. The chain carries TRBV28 and TRBJ1-2; D is possibly TRBD1 (6 bases). Germline assignment: CDR1 MDHEN and CDR2 SYDVKM. Trimming cost V 5 bases and J 0 bases, with 10 bases left between them. The CDR3 spans 14 residues. CDR3 sequence reads: CASSPWTANYGYTF. As DNA, the CDR3 is TGTGCCAGCAGTCCTTGGACAGCTAACTATGGCTACACCTTC.

At least ten counts were recorded for this clonotype. The chain couples TRBV7-9 to TRBJ2-6, with 7 bases fitting TRBD1. Unmatched junction bases numbered 8, after V lost 5 bases and J lost 4 bases. CDR3 length equals 16 residues. In germline, CDR1 is SEHNR, CDR2 FQNEAQ (reference sequence). The CDR3 region is CASSDTTGVGANVLTF. In DNA, the CDR3 is TGTGCCAGCAGCGACACTACAGGGGTAGGGGCCAACGTCCTGACTTTC.

This clonotype came up many times. V gene TRBV7-2 combines with J gene TRBJ2-7, with 7 bases lining up with TRBD2. V dropped 0 bases and J dropped 0; count of bases not matched to a gene: 8. The CDR3 contains 17 residues. Germline V lookup: CDR1 SGHTA, CDR2 FQGNSA. Written as DNA, the CDR3 is TGTGCCAGCAGCTTAGCGGCGTGGGAGGGCCCCTCCTACGAGCAGTACTTC. Its translation is CASSLAAWEGPSYEQYF.

The gene calls are TRBV28 and TRBJ2-3; D may be TRBD1 (5 bases). CDR3 length equals 15 residues. Trimming pared 5 bases from V and 6 bases from J, leaving 18 bases between. Germline loops: CDR1 MDHEN, CDR2 SYDVKM. CDR3 sequence reads: CASSASGASSDTQYF. CDR3 coding DNA: TGTGCCAGCAGTGCCAGTGGGGCCTCTTCGGATACGCAGTATTTT.

In this sample, this clonotype turned up a few times. The genes are TRBV12-3 or TRBV12-4 and TRBJ2-5, with unresolved D. The CDR3 is 15 amino acids. The germline V and J ends were trimmed by 4 bases and 2 bases, with 14 bases remaining between them. The CDR3 DNA reads as TGTGCCAGCAGTTCTCCCTTGTTGGGGCAAGAGACCCAGTACTTC. Encoded protein: CASSSPLLGQETQYF.